The sequence of this TCR beta chain was determined in a study of cytomegalovirus exposure and HLA in healthy donors. Study overall: A prior study identified just under 120 million unique TCR beta sequences from about 179 million T cells.

This cohort consisted of healthy bone marrow donors. Study findings and constraints: Analysis was carried out at a later point, and it linked a missense DCLRE1C variant to TCR beta V- and J-gene trimming.

The ends were cut back, 2 bases at V and 2 bases at J, with 21 bases in the middle. Per the germline V gene, CDR1 is SEHNR and CDR2 is FQNEAQ (reference sequence). The CDR3 contains 18 residues. As concerns this clone: Its target is unknown.

With 60 Vbeta and 13 Jbeta primers, the PCR was carried out. The repertoire was sequenced with immunoSEQ multiplex PCR; TCRdb's copy has only in-frame clones and lacks some. The repertoire holds 130,000 or so clones, with roughly 82% as singletons. Sequenced input: PBMCs. The receptor's source is a woman between 18 and 30 years old in good health and CMV-seronegative. The chain joins TRBV7-9 to TRBJ1-1; D is perhaps TRBD1 (6 bases). CDR3 in DNA: TGTGCCAGCAGCTTACCTATCTCCCTACAGGGAATCAACACTGAAGCTTTCTTT. Amino acid sequence: CASSLPISLQGINTEAFF.